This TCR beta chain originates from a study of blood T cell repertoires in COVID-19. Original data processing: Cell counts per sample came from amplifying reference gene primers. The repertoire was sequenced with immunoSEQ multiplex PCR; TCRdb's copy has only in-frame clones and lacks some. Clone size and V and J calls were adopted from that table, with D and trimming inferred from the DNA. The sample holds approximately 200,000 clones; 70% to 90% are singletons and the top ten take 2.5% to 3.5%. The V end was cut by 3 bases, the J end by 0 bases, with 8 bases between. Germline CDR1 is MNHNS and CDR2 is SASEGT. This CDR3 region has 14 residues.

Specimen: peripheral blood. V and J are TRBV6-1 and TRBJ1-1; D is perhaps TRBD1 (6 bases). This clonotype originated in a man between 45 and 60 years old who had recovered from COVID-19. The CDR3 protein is CASSEDRLNTEAFF. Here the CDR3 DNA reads TGTGCCAGCAGTGAGGACAGATTGAACACTGAAGCTTTCTTT.